These 2 T cell receptor beta chains were sequenced from one sample in a study of blood T cell repertoires in COVID-19. Libraries were prepared by immunoSEQ multiplex PCR; TCRdb keeps only in-frame clonotypes and omits some of them. The sample has approximately 200,000 clones; more than 85% are singletons. Material for sequencing was peripheral blood. Receptors were obtained from a middle-aged man with active or convalescent COVID-19.

This chain connects TRBV29-1 to TRBJ1-2, with D unresolved. Trimming left V 1 base short and J 5 bases short, with 14 bases between. The CDR3 runs 14 residues. CDR1 SQVTM and CDR2 ANQGSEA come from the germline V gene. The CDR3 loop reads CSVEVRPNSYGYTF. Here the CDR3 DNA reads TGCAGCGTTGAAGTGCGCCCGAATTCGTATGGCTACACCTTC. Drawing the rest from reference TRBV29-1 and TRBJ1-2, the complete variable domain is SAVISQKPSRDICQRGTSLTIQCQVDSQVTMMFWYRQQPGQSLTLIATANQGSEATYESGFVIDKFPISRPNLTFSTLTVSNMSPEDSSIYLCSVEVRPNSYGYTFGSGTRLTVV.

The rearrangement uses TRBV28 and TRBJ2-3; D is perhaps TRBD2 (6 bases). This CDR3 region has 17 residues. Germline lookup yields CDR1 MDHEN and CDR2 SYDVKM. Trimming cost V 6 bases and J 3 bases, with 22 bases left between them. CDR3 protein: CASRRTGLARGTDTQYF. The CDR3, as DNA: TGTGCCAGCAGACGGACGGGACTCGCACGAGGTACAGATACGCAGTATTTT.